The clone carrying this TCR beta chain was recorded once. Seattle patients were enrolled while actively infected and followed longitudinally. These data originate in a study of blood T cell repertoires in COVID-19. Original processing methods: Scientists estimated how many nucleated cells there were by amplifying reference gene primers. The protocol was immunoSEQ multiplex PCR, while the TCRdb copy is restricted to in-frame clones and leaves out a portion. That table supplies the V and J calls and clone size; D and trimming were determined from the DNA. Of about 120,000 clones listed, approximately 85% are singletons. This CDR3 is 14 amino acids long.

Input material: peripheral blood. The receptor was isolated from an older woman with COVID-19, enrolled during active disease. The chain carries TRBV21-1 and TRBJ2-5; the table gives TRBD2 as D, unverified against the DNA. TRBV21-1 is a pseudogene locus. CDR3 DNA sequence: TGTGCCAGCAGCGTCCGGGGGGGCGGGGAGACCCAGTACTTC. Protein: CASSVRGGGETQYF.